This T cell receptor (beta chain) was profiled in a study of cytomegalovirus exposure and HLA in healthy donors. The V end was cut by 9 bases, the J end by 5 bases, with 11 bases between. Germline CDR1 and CDR2: LNHDA and SQIVND (reference sequence). The CDR3 contains 12 residues. The PCR had 60 Vbeta and 13 Jbeta primers. The assay was immunoSEQ multiplex PCR, and TCRdb's table has in-frame clones only and misses some. Its clone listing holds about 190,000 clones. Sequencing was carried out using PBMCs. The TCR originated in a woman in her twenties or thirties in good health and CMV-seropositive. V is TRBV19 and J is TRBJ1-3, with D maybe TRBD1 (5 bases). The DNA of the CDR3 is TGTGCCAGCGTATACAGGAGAAACACCATATATTTT. Residues: CASVYRRNTIYF.